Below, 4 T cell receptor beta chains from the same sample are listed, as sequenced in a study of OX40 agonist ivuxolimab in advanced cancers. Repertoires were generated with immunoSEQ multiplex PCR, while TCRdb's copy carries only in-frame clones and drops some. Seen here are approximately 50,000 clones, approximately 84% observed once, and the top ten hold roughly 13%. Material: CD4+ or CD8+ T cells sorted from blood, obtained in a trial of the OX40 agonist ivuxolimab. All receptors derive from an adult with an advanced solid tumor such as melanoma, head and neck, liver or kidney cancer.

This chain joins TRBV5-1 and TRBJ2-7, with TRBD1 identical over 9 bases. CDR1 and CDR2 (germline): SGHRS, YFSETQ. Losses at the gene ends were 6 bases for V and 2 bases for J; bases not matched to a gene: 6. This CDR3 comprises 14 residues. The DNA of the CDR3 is TGCGCCAGCAAGCATCGGACAGGGGCCTACGAGCAGTACTTC. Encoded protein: CASKHRTGAYEQYF.

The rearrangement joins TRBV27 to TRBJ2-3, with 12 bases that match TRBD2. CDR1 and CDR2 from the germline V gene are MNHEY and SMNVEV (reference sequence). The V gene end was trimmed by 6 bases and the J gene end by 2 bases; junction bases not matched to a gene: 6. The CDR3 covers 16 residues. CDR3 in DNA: TGTGCCAGCAGCCGGGCTAGCGGGAGGGCCACAGATACGCAGTATTTT. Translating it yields CASSRASGRATDTQYF.

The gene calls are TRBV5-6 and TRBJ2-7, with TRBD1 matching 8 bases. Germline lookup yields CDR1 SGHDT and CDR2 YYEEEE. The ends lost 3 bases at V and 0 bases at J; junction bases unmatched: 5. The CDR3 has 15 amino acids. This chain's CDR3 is CASSSGQANSYEQYF. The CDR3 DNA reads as TGTGCCAGCAGCTCGGGACAGGCGAACTCCTACGAGCAGTACTTC.

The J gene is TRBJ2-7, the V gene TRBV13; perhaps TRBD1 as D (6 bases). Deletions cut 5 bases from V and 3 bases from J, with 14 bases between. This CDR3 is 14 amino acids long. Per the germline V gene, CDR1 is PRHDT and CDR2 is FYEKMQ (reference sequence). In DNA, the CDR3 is TGTGCCAGCAGCCCTCGGACAGTTGACTACGAGCAGTACTTC. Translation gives CASSPRTVDYEQYF. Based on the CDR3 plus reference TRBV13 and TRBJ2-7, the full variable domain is AAGVIQSPRHLIKEKRETATLKCYPIPRHDTVYWYQQGPGQDPQFLISFYEKMQSDKGSIPDRFSAQQFSDYHSELNMSSLELGDSALYFCASSPRTVDYEQYFGPGTRLTVT.